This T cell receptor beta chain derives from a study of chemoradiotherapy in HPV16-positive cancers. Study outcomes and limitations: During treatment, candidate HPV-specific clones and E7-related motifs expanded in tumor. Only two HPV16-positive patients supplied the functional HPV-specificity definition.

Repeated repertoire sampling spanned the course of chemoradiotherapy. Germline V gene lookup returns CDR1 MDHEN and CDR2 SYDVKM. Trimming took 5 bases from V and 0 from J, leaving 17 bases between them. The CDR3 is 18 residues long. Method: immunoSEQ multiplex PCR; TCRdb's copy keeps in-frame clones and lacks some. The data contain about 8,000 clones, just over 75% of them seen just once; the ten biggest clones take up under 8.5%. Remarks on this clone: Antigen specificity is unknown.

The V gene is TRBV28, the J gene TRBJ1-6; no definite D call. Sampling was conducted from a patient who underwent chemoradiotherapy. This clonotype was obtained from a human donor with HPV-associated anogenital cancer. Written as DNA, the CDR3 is TGTGCCAGCAGTCCAAATTGGGTCCTTAACTCCTATAATTCACCCCTCCACTTT. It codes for CASSPNWVLNSYNSPLHF.